This entry concerns a single TCR beta chain. Its antigen is undetermined. TCRdb's table, derived via immunoSEQ multiplex PCR, lists solely in-frame clones and lacks some. The table has approximately 13,000 clones, 68% seen once. This sample is drawn from a study of tumor-infiltrating lymphocytes in localized non-small cell lung cancer. On the study more broadly: The cohort mixed smokers and never-smokers, several histologies, and some post-neoadjuvant-chemotherapy samples. Tumor tissue and non-adjacent uninvolved lung came from each patient. Findings of the study overall: Immunotypes IM1 and IM2 had similar TCR-derived T-cell fractions. Tumor T-cell fraction from TCR sequencing was not associated with recurrence-free survival (p = 0.61).

J was trimmed by 5 bases and V by 4 bases; bases with no gene match: 5. This CDR3 region has 16 residues. Germline CDR1 and CDR2: SGHKS and YYEKEE (reference sequence). The chain links TRBV5-5 to TRBJ2-3, with 15 positions matching TRBD2. The source material was lung tumor tissue. The clonotype originates from a human donor with non-small cell lung cancer. In DNA, the CDR3 is TGTGCCAGCAGCGCCGGACTAGCGGGGGGGGTAGATACGCAGTATTTT. It is translated as CASSAGLAGGVDTQYF.